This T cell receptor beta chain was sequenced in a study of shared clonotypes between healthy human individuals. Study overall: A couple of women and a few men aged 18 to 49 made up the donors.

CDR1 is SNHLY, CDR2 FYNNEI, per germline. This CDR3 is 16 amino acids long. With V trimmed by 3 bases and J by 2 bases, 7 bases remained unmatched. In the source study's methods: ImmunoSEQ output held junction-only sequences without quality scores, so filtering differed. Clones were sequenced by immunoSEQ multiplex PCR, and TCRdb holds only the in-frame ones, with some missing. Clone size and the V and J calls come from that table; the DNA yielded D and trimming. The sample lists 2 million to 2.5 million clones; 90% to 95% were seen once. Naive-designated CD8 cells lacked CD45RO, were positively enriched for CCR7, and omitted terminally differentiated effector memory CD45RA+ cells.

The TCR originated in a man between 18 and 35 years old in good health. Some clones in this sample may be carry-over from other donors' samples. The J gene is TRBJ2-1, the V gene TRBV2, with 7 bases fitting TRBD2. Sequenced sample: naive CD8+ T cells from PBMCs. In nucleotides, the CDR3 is TGTGCCAGCAGTGAGAATGGGGGGGGACCCTACAATGAGCAGTTCTTC. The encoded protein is CASSENGGGPYNEQFF.